This TCR beta chain was retrieved from a study of cytomegalovirus exposure and HLA in healthy donors. The wider study: Among fewer than 500 genotyped donors, approximately 80% fell in the Caucasian-associated ancestry cluster. General study results and limits: Researchers reported in a later analysis that a missense DCLRE1C variant was tied to TCR beta V- and J-gene trimming.

CDR3 length: 12 amino acids. V shed 1 base and J shed 6 bases, with 4 bases lying between them. Germline lookup yields CDR1 SEHNR and CDR2 FQNEAQ (reference sequence). As concerns this clone: Its antigen is undetermined.

Primers: 60 Vbeta forward and 13 Jbeta reverse. The data were produced by immunoSEQ multiplex PCR, yet TCRdb's version contains in-frame clones alone and is incomplete. The sample has about 120,000 clones; 81% are singletons. The sequence derives from a woman between 40 and 50 years old in good health and CMV-seronegative. The genes are TRBV7-9 and TRBJ2-1; unclear D gene. Material: PBMCs. The CDR3 nucleotides are TGTGCCAGCAGCTTAGTCAGCAATGAGCAGTTCTTC. It yields the protein CASSLVSNEQFF.